The clone carrying this TCR beta chain was observed many times. Its antigen is not known. The V and J ends lost 3 bases and 7 bases respectively, with 9 bases between them. Germline values: CDR1 SQVTM, CDR2 ANQGSEA. The CDR3 contains 11 residues. Unique molecular identifiers featured in how the TCRbeta library was prepared. TCRdb used MiXCR to reprocess the PCR reads, holding one entry per CDR3 protein. The sample has under 850,000 distinct CDR3 sequences; around 12% are singletons. The data originate from a study of T-cell reconstitution after alpha-beta-depleted transplantation in children. Study observations and caveats: Reports say that about two months after transplant, the alpha-beta T cells came out of several hundred graft clones that had expanded. High day-60 TCRbeta diversity in some patients came from surviving recipient T cells and thymic progenitors. The authors attributed T-cell counts and diversity one year after transplant mostly to newly produced T cells.

Here the sequenced sample was PBMCs, taken before TCRalphabeta/CD19-depleted stem cell transplant. The chain has TRBV29-1 and TRBJ1-2; D gene unclear. This receptor was taken from a girl aged 2-10 years with congenital amegakaryocytic thrombocytopenia, due to receive a stem cell transplant. The CDR3 reads CSVERSRGYTF. DNA for the CDR3: TGCAGCGTTGAGCGCAGCCGTGGCTACACCTTC.